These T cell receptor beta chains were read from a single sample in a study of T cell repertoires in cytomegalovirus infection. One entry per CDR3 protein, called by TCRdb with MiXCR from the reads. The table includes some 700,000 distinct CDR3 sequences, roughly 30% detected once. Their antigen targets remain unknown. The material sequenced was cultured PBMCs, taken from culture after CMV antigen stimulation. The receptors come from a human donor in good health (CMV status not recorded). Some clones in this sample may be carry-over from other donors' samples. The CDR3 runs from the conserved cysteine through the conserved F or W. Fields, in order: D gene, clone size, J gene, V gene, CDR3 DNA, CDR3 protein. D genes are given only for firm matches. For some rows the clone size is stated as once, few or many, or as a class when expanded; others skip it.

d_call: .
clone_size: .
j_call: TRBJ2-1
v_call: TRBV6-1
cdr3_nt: TGTGCCAGCAGTGAAGCCATAACTAGCTTCTCCTACAATGAGCAGTTCTTC
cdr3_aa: CASSEAITSFSYNEQFF

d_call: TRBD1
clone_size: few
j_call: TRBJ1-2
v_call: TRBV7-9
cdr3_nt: TGTGCCAGCAGCGCAGGGACAGGGAATGGCTACACCTTC
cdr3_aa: CASSAGTGNGYTF

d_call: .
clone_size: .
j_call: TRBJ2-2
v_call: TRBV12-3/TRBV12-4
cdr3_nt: TGTGCCAGCAGTTTTCGGGTCGGGAACACCGGGGAGCTGTTTTTT
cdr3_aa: CASSFRVGNTGELFF

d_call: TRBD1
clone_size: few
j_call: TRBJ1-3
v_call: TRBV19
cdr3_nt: TGTGCCAGTAGTAAATTTCGGACAGGGCACTCTGGAAACACCATATATTTT
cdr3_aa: CASSKFRTGHSGNTIYF

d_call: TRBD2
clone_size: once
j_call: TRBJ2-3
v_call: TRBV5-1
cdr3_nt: TGCGCCAGCAGCATTAGCGGGGGCGGGGATACGCAGTATTTT
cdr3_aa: CASSISGGGDTQYF

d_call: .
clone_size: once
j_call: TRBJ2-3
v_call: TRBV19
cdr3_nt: TGTGCCAGTAGGGCGCTCCTTCGTCCGATCGATCATGATACGCAGTATTTT
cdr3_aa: CASRALLRPIDHDTQYF

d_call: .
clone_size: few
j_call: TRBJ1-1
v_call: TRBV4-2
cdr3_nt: TGTGCCAGCAGCCAAGAGGCGCGCCTCGAAGAGGCTTTCTTT
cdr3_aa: CASSQEARLEEAFF

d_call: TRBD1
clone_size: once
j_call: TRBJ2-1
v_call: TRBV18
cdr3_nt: TGTGCCAGCTCACTTCCGGGACAGGGGGCCTATGAGCAGTTCTTC
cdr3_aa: CASSLPGQGAYEQFF

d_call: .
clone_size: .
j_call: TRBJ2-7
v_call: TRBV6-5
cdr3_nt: TGTGCCAGCAGTTACGGCGCAATCGACTACGAGCAGTACTTC
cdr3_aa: CASSYGAIDYEQYF

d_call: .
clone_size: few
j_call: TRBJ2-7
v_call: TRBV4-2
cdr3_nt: TGTGCCAGCAGCCGCTCAATGTCGGGCAGGTTCCACGAGCAGTACTTC
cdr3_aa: CASSRSMSGRFHEQYF

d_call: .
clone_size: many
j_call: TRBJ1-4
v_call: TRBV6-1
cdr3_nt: TGTGCCAGCAGACCAACGGACACTCCAAAACTGTTTTTT
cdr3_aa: CASRPTDTPKLFF

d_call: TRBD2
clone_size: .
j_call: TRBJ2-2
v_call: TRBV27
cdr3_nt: TGTGCCAGCAAACGGGGGGTCCACGGGGAGCTGTTTTTT
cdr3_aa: CASKRGVHGELFF

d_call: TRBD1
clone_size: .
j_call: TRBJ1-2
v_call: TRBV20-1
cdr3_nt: TGCAGTGCTACGACGACCCGGGACAGGGCGTTTAACTATGGCTACACCTTC
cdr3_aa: CSATTTRDRAFNYGYTF

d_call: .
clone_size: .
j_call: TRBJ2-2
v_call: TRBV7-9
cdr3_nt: TGTGCCAGCAGCTTAGGGAGGGGATCGGACACCGGGGAGCTGTTTTTT
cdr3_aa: CASSLGRGSDTGELFF

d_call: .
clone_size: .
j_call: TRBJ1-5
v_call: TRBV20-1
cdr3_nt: TGCAGTGCTAGAGATGTAGGGGGAGATCAGCCCCAGCATTTT
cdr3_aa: CSARDVGGDQPQHF

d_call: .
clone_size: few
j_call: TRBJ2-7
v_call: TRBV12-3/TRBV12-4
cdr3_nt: TGTGCCAGCAGTTCCCGACTGAGCTACGAGCAGTACTTC
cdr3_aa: CASSSRLSYEQYF

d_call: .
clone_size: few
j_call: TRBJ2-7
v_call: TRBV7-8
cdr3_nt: TGTGCCAGCAGCCCCCGATGGCAGGACCTAAGCTCCTACGAGCAGTACTTC
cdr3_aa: CASSPRWQDLSSYEQYF

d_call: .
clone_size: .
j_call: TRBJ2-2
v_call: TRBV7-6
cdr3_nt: TGTGCCAGCAGCTCAAAGCGGCAGAGGGGGTCTCTGTTTTTT
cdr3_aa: CASSSKRQRGSLFF

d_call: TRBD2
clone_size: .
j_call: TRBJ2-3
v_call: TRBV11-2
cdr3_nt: TGTGCCAGCAGCCTTGACCGACTAGCATTTCCCCGCGCAGATACGCAGTATTTT
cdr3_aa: CASSLDRLAFPRADTQYF

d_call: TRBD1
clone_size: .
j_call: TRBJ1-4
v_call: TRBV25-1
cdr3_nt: TGTGCCAGCAGTGAGTCCGGGACAGGGGTGTTGGTGGATGAAAAACTGTTTTTT
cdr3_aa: CASSESGTGVLVDEKLFF

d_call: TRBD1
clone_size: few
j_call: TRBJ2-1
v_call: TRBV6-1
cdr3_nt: TGTGCCAGCAGTGAAGCTTCCGGACAGGGTCTCCAAGAGCAGTTCTTC
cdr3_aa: CASSEASGQGLQEQFF

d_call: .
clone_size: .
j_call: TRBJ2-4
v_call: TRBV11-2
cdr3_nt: TGTGCCAGCAGCGTCAGTGTACTCCAACTAGCCAAAAACATTCAGTACTTC
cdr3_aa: CASSVSVLQLAKNIQYF

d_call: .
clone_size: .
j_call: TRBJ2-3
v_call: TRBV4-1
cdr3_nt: TGCGCCAGCAGCCAACTGACAGAGGGTACGCAGTATTTT
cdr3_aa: CASSQLTEGTQYF

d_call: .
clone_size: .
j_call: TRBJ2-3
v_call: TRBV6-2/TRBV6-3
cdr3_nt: TGTGCCAGCAGCCTCCGGACCCGAAAGGGAGCCACAGATACGCAGTATTTT
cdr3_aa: CASSLRTRKGATDTQYF

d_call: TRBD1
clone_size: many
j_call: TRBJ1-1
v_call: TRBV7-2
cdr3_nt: TGTGCCAGCAGGCAGACAGGGGGCACTGAAGCTTTCTTT
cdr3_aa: CASRQTGGTEAFF

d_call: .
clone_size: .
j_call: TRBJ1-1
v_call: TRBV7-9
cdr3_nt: TGTGCCAGCAGGATTGATACAGGCGCATGGGCTTTCTTT
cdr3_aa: CASRIDTGAWAFF

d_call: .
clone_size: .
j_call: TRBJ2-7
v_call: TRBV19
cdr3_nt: TGTGCCAGTAGTATAGGCAGCTCCTACGAGCAGTACTTC
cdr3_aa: CASSIGSSYEQYF

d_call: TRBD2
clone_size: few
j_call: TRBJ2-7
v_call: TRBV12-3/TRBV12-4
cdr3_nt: TGTGCCAGCAGATTAGCGGGGGGCTCTTACGAGCAGTACTTC
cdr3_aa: CASRLAGGSYEQYF

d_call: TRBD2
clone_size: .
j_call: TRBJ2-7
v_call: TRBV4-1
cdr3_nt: TGCGCCAGCAGCCAAGAAGGGCGGGAGAACGAGCAGTACTTC
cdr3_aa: CASSQEGRENEQYF

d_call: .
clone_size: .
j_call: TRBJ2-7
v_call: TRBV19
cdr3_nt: TGTGCCAGTAGTCCCCGGGAAGTGGGGGTACGCTCCTACGAGCAGTACTTC
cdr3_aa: CASSPREVGVRSYEQYF

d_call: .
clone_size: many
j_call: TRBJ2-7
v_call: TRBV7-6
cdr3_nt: TGTGCCAGCAGCCCCCGGTTGGGACTGTGGTACGAGCAGTACTTC
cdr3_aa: CASSPRLGLWYEQYF

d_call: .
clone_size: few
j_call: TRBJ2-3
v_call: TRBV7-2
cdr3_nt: TGTGCCAGCAGCTTAGAAGCGCGGGGGCTCACAGATACGCAGTATTTT
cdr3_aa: CASSLEARGLTDTQYF

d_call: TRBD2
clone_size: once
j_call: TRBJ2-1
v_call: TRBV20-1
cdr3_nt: TGCAGTGCTAGGTGGGAGGGAGGATTGTGGAGCTCCTACAATGAGCAGTTCTTC
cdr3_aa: CSARWEGGLWSSYNEQFF

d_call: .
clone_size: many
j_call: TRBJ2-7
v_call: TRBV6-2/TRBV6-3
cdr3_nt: TGTGCCAGCAGTTACATCTACGAGCAGTACTTC
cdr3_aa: CASSYIYEQYF

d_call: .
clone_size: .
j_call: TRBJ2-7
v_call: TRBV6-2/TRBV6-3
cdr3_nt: TGTGCCAGCAGTTACTATGGATACGAGCAGTACTTC
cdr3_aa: CASSYYGYEQYF

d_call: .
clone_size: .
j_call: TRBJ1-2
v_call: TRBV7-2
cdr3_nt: TGTGCCAGCAGCGCCGGGGGGGGTTATGGCTACACCTTC
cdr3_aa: CASSAGGGYGYTF

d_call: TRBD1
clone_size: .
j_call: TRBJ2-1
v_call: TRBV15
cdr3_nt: TGTGCCACCAGCAGAGATCCTAACAGGGGTGTAAATGAGCAGTTCTTC
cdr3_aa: CATSRDPNRGVNEQFF

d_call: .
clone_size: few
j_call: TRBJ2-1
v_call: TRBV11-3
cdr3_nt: TGTGCCAGCAGCTTGGGTCAAGGGTCGGGACAGCAGTTCTTC
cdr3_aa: CASSLGQGSGQQFF

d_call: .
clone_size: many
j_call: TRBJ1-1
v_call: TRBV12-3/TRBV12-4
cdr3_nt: TGTGCCAGCAGTTTGAGGGTCCTAGGGACTGAAGCTTTCTTT
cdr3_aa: CASSLRVLGTEAFF

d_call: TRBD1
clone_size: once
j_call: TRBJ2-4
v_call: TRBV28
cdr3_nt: TGTGCCAGCAGTTTAGGCAGGGGGCTCCAGGGAGCCAAAAACATTCAGTACTTC
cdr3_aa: CASSLGRGLQGAKNIQYF

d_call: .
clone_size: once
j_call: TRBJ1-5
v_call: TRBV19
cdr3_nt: TGTGCCAGTATGGGCAGGGAAGGAAGGAATCAGCCCCAGCATTTT
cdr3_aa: CASMGREGRNQPQHF

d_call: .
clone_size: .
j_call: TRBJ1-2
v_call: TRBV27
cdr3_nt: TGTGCCAGCAGGGACTCGGGACAACTAAACTATGGCTACACCTTC
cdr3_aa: CASRDSGQLNYGYTF